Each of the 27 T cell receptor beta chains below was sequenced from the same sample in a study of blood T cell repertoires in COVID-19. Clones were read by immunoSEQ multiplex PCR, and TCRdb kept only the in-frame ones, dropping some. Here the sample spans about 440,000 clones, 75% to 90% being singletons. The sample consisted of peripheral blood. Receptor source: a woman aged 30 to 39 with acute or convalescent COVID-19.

CDR3 nucleotides: TGTGCCAGCAGCTTTTCAGGGGGCCGCGGCTACACCTTC. Residues: CASSFSGGRGYTF. V gene TRBV11-1 combines with J gene TRBJ1-2; 8 bases are a match to TRBD1. Per the germline V gene, CDR1 is SGHAT and CDR2 is FQDESV (reference sequence). V dropped 3 bases and J dropped 8; count of bases not matched to a gene: 5. There are 13 residues in the CDR3.

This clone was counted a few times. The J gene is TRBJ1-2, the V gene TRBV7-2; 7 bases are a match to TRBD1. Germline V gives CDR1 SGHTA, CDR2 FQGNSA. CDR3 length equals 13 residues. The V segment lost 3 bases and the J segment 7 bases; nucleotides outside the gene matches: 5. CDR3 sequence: CASSLDRKRGYTF. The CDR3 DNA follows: TGTGCCAGCAGCTTGGACAGGAAACGTGGCTACACCTTC.

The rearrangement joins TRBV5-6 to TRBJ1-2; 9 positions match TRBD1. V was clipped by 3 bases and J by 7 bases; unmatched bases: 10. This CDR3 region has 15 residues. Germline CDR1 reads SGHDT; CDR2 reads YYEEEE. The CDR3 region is CASSSTTTGGRGYTF. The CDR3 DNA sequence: TGTGCCAGCAGCTCGACAACGACAGGGGGTCGTGGCTACACCTTC.

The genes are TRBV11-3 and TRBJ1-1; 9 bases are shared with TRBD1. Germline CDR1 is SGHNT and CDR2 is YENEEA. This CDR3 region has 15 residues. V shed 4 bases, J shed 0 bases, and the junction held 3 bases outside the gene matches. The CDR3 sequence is CASSSGTGMNTEAFF. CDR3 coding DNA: TGTGCCAGCAGCTCGGGGACAGGGATGAACACTGAAGCTTTCTTT.

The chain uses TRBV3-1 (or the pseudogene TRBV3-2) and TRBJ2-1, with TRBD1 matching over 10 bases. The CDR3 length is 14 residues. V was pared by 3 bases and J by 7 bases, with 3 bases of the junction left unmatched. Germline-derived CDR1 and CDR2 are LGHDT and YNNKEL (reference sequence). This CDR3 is CASSQDRGRNEQFF. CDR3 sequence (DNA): TGTGCCAGCAGCCAGGACAGGGGGAGGAATGAGCAGTTCTTC.

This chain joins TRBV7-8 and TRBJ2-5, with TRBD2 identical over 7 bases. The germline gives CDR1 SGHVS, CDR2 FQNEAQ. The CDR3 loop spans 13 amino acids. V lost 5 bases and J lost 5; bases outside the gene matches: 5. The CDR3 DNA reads TGTGCCAGCAGCGCCGGACTAGTTGAGACCCAGTACTTC. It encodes CASSAGLVETQYF.

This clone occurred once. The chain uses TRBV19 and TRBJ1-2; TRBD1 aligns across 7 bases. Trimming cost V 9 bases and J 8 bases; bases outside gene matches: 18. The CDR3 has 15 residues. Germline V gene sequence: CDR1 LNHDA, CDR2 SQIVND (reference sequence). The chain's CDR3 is CASSDYRGRLAGYTF. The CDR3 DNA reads TGTGCCAGCAGTGATTACAGGGGCCGCCTCGCGGGCTACACCTTC. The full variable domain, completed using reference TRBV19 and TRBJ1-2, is DGGITQSPKYLFRKEGQNVTLSCEQNLNHDAMYWYRQDPGQGLRLIYYSQIVNDFQKGDIAEGYSVSREKKESFPLTVTSAQKNPTAFYLCASSDYRGRLAGYTFGSGTRLTVV.

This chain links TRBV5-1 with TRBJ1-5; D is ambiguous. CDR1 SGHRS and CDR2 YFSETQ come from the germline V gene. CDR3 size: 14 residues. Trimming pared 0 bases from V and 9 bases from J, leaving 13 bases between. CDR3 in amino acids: CASSLESGRWPQHF. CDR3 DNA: TGCGCCAGCAGCTTGGAGTCCGGTCGGTGGCCCCAGCATTTT.

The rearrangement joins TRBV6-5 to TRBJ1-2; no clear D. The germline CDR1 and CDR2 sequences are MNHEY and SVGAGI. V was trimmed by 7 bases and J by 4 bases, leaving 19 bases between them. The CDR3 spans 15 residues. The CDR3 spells CASTQTGVSSYGYTF. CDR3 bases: TGTGCCAGCACGCAGACCGGGGTCTCTAGCTATGGCTACACCTTC.

CDR3 amino acids: CASSSPGTATPGQYF. CDR3 in DNA: TGTGCCAGCAGTTCACCCGGGACTGCTACCCCAGGGCAGTACTTC. This chain links TRBV28 with TRBJ2-7, with D possibly TRBD2 on 6 matching bases. V was pared by 4 bases and J by 9 bases, with 22 bases between. Germline assignment: CDR1 MDHEN and CDR2 SYDVKM. This CDR3 spans 15 amino acids.

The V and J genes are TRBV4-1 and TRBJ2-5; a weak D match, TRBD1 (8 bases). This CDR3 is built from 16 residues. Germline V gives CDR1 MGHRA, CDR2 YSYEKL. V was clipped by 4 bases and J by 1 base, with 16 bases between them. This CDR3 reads CASSPGGTGIQETQYF. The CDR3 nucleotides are TGCGCCAGCAGCCCCGGGGGGACAGGTATCCAAGAGACCCAGTACTTC.

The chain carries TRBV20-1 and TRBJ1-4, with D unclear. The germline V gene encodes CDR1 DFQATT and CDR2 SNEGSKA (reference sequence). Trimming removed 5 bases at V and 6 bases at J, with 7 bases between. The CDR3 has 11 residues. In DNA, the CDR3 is TGCAGTGCTTCCGAGGATGAAAAACTGTTTTTT. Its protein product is CSASEDEKLFF.

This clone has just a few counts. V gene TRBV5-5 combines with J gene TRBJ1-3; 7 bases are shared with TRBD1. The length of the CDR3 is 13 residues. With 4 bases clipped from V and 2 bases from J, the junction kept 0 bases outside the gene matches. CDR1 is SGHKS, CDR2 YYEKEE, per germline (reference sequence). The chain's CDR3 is CASSRGPGNTIYF. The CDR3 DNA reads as TGTGCCAGCAGCAGGGGGCCTGGAAACACCATATATTTT.

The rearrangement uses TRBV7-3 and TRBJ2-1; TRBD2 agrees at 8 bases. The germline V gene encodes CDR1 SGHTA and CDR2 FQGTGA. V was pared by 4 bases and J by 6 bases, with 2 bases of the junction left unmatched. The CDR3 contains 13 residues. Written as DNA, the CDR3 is TGTGCCAGCAGCTCGGGACTAGTCAATGAGCAGTTCTTC. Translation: CASSSGLVNEQFF.

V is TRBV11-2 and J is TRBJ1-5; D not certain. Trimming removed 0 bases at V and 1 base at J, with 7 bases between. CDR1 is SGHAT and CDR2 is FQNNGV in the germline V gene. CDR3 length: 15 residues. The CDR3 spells CASSLDGGSNQPQHF. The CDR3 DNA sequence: TGTGCCAGCAGCTTAGACGGCGGAAGCAATCAGCCCCAGCATTTT. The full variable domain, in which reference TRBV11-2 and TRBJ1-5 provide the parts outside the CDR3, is EAGVAQSPRYKIIEKRQSVAFWCNPISGHATLYWYQQILGQGPKLLIQFQNNGVVDDSQLPKDRFSAERLKGVDSTLKIQPAKLEDSAVYLCASSLDGGSNQPQHFGDGTRLSIL.

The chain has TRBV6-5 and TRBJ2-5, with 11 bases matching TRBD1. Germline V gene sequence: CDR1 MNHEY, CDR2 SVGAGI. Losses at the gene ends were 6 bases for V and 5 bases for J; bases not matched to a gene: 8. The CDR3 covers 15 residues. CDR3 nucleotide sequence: TGTGCCAGCAGCAACGGACAGGGGGCCGGTGAGACCCAGTACTTC. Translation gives CASSNGQGAGETQYF.

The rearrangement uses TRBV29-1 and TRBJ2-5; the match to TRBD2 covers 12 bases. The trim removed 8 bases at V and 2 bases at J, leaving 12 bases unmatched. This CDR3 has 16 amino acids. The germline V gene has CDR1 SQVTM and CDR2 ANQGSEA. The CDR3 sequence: CSTGRVGLAGQETQYF. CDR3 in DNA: TGCAGCACCGGGAGGGTAGGACTAGCGGGGCAAGAGACCCAGTACTTC.

The CDR3 region has the DNA TGTGCCAGCAGTTTAGGGACAAGCAATGAGCAGTTCTTC. It is translated as CASSLGTSNEQFF. V usage is TRBV12-3 or TRBV12-4 and J usage is TRBJ2-1, with TRBD1 as a possible D gene (5 bases). The CDR3 is 13 amino acids. Trimming removed 1 base at V and 6 bases at J, with 7 bases between.

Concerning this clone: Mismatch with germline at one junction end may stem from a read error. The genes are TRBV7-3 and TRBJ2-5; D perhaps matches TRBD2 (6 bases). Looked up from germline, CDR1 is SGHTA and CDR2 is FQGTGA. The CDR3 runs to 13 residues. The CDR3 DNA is TGTGCCAGCAGTTTAAGGGCGGAGGGGACCCAGTACTTC. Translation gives CASSLRAEGTQYF.

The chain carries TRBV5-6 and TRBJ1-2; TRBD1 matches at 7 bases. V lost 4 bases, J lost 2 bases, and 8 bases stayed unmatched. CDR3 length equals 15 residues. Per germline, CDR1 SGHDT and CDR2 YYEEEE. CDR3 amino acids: CASSIMDRTNYGYTF. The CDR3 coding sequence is TGTGCCAGCAGCATTATGGACAGGACCAACTATGGCTACACCTTC.

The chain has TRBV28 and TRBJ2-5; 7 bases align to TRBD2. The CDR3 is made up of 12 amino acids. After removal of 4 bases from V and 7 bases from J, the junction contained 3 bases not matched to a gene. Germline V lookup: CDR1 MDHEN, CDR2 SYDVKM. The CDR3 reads CASSSTGGTQYF. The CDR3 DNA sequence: TGTGCCAGCAGTTCGACGGGGGGGACCCAGTACTTC.

CDR3 protein: CSVDPREARSGYTF. The CDR3 DNA sequence: TGCAGCGTTGACCCCAGGGAGGCCCGTTCGGGCTACACCTTC. V and J are TRBV29-1 and TRBJ1-2; D is perhaps TRBD1 (5 bases). Germline V gene sequence: CDR1 SQVTM, CDR2 ANQGSEA. Trimming took 3 bases from V and 8 from J, leaving 19 bases between them. The CDR3 runs to 14 residues.

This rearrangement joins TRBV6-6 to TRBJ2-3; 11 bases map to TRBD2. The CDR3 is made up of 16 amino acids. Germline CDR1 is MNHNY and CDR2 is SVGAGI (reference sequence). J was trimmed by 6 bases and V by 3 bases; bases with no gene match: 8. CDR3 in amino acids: CASSYIAGGPMDTQYF. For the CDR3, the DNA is TGTGCCAGCAGTTATATAGCGGGGGGGCCGATGGATACGCAGTATTTT.

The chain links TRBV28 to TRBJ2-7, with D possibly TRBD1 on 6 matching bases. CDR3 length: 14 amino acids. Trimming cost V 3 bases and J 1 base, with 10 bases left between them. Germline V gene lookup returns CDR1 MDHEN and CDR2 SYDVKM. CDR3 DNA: TGTGCCAGCAGTTTCGCCAGGGGATCCTACGAGCAGTACTTC. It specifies CASSFARGSYEQYF.

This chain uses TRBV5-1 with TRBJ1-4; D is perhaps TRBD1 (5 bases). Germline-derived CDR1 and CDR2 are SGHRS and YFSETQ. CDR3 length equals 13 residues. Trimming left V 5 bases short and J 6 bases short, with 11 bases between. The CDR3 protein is CASSTGGDEKLFF. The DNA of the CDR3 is TGCGCCAGCAGTACCGGGGGTGATGAAAAACTGTTTTTT.

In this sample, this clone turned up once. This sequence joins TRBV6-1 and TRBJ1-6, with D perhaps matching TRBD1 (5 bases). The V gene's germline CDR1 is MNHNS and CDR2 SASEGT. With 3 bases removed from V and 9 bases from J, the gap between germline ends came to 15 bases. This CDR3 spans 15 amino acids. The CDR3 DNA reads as TGTGCCAGCAGTGATGAGGAGGGGTCGGGTTCACCCCTCCACTTT. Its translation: CASSDEEGSGSPLHF.

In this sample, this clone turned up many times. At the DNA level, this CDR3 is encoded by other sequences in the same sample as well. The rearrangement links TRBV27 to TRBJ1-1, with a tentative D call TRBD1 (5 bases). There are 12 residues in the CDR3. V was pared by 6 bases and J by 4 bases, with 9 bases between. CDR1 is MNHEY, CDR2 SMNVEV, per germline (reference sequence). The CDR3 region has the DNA TGTGCCAGCAGGCAGGGCGGCACTGAAGCTTTCTTT. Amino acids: CASRQGGTEAFF.